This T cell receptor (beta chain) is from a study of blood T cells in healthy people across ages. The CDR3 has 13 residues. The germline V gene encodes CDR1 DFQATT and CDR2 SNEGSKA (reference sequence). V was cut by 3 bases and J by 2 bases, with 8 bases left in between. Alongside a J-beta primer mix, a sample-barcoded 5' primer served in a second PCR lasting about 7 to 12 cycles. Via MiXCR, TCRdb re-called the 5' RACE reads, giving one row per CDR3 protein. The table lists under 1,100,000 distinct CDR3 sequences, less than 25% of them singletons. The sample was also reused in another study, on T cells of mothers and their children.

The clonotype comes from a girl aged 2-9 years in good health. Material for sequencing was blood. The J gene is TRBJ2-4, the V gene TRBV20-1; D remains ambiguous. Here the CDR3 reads CSARLRTKNIQYF. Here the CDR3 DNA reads TGCAGTGCTAGGCTTAGGACCAAAAACATTCAGTACTTC.